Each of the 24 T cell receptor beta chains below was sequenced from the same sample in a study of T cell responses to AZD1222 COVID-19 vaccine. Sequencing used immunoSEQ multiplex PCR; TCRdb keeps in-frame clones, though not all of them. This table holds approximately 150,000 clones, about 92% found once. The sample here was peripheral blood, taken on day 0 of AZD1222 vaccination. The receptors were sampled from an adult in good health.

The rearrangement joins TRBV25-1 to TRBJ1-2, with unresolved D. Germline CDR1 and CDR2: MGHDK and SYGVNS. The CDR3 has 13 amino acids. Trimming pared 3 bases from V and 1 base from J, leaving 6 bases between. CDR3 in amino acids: CASSDGFNYGYTF. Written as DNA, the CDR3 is TGTGCCAGCAGTGACGGGTTTAACTATGGCTACACCTTC.

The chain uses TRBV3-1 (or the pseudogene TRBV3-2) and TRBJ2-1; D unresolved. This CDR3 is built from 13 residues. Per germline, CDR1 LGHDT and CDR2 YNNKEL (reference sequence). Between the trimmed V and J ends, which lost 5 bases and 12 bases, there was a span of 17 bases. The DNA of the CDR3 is TGTGCCAGCAGCTTCGTAGCTAGGCCGGGGCAGTTCTTC. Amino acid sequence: CASSFVARPGQFF.

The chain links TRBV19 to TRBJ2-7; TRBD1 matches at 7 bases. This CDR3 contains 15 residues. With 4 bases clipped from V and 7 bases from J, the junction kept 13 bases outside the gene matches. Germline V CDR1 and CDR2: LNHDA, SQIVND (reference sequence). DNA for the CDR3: TGTGCCAGTAGTACTCCGGGACAGATCTTATGGGAGCAGTACTTC. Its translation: CASSTPGQILWEQYF.

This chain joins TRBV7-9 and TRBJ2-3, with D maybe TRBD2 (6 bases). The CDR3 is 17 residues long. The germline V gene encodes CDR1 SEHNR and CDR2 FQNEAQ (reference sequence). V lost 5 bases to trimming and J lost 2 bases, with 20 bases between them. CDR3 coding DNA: TGTGCCAGCAGCCCCAGGGTGAGGCGGGGTCTCACAGATACGCAGTATTTT. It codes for CASSPRVRRGLTDTQYF.

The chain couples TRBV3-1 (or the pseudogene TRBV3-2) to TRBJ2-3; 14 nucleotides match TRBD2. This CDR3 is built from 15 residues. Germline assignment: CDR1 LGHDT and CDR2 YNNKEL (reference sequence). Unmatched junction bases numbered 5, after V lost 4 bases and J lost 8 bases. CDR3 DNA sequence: TGTGCCAGCAGCCCCGGGACTAGCGGGAGAGGTACGCAGTATTTT. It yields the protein CASSPGTSGRGTQYF.

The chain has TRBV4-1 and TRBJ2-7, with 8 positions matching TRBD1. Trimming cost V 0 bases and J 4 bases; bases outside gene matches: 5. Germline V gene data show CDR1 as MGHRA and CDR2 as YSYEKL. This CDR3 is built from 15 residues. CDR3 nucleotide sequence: TGCGCCAGCAGCCAAGATCGAGACAGGGGTTACGAGCAGTACTTC. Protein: CASSQDRDRGYEQYF.

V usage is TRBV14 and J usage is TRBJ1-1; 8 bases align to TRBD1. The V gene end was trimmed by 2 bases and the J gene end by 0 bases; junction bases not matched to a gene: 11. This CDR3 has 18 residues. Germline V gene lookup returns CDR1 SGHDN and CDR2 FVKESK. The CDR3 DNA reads TGTGCCAGCAGCCAAAACTCCGGACAGGGAAGAATGAACACTGAAGCTTTCTTT. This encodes CASSQNSGQGRMNTEAFF. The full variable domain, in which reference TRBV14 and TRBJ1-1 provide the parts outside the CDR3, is EAGVTQFPSHSVIEKGQTVTLRCDPISGHDNLYWYRRVMGKEIKFLLHFVKESKQDESGMPNNRFLAERTGGTYSTLKVQPAELEDSGVYFCASSQNSGQGRMNTEAFFGQGTRLTVV.

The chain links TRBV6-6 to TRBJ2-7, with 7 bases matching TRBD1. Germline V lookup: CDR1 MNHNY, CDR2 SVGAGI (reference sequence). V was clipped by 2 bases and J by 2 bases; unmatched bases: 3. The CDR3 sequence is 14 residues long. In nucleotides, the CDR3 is TGTGCCAGCAGTTACGGACAGGTGACCTACGAGCAGTACTTC. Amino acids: CASSYGQVTYEQYF.

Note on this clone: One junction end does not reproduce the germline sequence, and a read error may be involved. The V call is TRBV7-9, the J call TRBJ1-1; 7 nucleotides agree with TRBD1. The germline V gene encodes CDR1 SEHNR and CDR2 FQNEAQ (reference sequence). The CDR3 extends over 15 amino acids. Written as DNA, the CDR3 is TGTGCCAGCAGTTTAGGGACAGTCTTAGGCACTGAAGCTTTCTTT. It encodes CASSLGTVLGTEAFF.

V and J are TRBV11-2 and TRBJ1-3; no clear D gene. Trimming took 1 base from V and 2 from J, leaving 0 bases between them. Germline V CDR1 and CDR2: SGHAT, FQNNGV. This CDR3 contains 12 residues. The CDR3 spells CASSLAGNTIYF. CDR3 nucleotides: TGTGCCAGCAGCTTAGCTGGAAACACCATATATTTT.

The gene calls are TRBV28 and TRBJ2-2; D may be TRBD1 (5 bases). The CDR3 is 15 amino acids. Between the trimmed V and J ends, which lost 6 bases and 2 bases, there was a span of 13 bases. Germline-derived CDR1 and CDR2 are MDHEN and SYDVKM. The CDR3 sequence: CASSLLQANTGELFF. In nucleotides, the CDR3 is TGTGCCAGCAGCCTATTACAGGCAAACACCGGGGAGCTGTTTTTT.

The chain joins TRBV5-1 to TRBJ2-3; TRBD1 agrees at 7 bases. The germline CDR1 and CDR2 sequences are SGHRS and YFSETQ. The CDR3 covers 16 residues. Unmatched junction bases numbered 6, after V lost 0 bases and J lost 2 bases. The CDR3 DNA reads TGCGCCAGCAGCTTGGATAGGGGGCGAATCACAGATACGCAGTATTTT. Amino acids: CASSLDRGRITDTQYF.

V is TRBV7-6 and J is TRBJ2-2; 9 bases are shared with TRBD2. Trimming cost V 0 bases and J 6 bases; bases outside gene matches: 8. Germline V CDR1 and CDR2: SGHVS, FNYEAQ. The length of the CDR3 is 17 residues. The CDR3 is CASSLASTLAGPGELFF. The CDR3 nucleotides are TGTGCCAGCAGCTTAGCCTCCACCCTAGCGGGGCCCGGGGAGCTGTTTTTT.

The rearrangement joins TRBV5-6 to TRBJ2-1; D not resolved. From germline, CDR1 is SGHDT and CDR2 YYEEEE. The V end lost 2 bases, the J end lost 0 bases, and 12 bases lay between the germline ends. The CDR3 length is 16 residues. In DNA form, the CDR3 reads TGTGCCAGCAGCTTACTCCAACAGAGCTCCTACAATGAGCAGTTCTTC. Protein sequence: CASSLLQQSSYNEQFF.

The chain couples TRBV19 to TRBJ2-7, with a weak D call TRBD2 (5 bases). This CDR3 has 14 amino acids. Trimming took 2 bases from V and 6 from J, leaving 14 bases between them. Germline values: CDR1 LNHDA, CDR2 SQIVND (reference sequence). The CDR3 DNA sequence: TGTGCCAGTAGTATATCGGGATCCCCTCTCGAGCAGTACTTC. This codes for CASSISGSPLEQYF.

DNA of the CDR3: TGTGCCAGCAGTGCGACGTACGGACAGGGCCCAGATAATTCACCCCTCCACTTT. This codes for CASSATYGQGPDNSPLHF. The gene calls are TRBV25-1 and TRBJ1-6, with TRBD1 matching over 8 bases. Germline V gene lookup returns CDR1 MGHDK and CDR2 SYGVNS. V was pared by 4 bases and J by 5 bases, with 13 bases of the junction left unmatched. The CDR3 loop spans 18 amino acids.

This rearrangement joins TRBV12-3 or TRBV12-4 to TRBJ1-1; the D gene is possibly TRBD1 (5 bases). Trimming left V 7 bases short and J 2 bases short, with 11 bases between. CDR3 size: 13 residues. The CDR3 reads CASIRVTNTEAFF. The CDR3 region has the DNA TGTGCCAGCATCAGGGTGACAAACACTGAAGCTTTCTTT.

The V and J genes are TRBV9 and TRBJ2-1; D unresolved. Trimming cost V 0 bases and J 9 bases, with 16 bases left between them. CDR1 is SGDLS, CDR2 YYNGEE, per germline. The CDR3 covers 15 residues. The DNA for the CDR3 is TGTGCCAGCAGCGTAGTAGATGAGGTGGCCCCTGAGCAGTTCTTC. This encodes CASSVVDEVAPEQFF.

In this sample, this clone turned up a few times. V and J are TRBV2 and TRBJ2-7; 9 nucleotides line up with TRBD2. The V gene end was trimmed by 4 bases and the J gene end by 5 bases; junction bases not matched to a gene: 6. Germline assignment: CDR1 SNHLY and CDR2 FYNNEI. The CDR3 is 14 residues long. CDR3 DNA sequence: TGTGCCAGCAGTGGTCCTAGCGGGGACCACGAGCAGTACTTC. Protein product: CASSGPSGDHEQYF.

DNA of the CDR3: TGTGCCATCACTTTGACAGGGGGCGAGCAGTACTTC. Residues: CAITLTGGEQYF. The chain recombines TRBV10-3 with TRBJ2-7, with 9 bases lining up with TRBD1. CDR3 size: 12 residues. CDR1 is ENHRY, CDR2 SYGVKD, per germline. The V and J ends lost 7 bases and 6 bases, in that order; junction bases with no gene match: 4.

As DNA, the CDR3 is TGCGCCAGCAGCCAAGATCGGTGGGCAGGGGGCGCGGATGGCTACACCTTC. Translating gives CASSQDRWAGGADGYTF. The chain joins TRBV4-3 to TRBJ1-2; 8 bases are a match to TRBD1. Germline V lookup: CDR1 LGHNA, CDR2 YSLEER. This CDR3 is built from 17 residues. V lost 0 bases, J lost 6 bases, and 12 bases stayed unmatched.

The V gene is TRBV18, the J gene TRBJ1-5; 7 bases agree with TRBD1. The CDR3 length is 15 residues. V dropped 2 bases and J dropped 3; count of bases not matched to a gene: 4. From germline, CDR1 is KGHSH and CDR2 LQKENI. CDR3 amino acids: CASSPGGQFNQPQHF. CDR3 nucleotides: TGTGCCAGCTCACCAGGGGGACAGTTCAATCAGCCCCAGCATTTT.

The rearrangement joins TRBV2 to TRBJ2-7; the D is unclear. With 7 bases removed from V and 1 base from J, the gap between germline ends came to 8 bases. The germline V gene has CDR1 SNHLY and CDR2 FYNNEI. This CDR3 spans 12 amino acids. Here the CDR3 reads CASNSRSYEQYF. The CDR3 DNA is TGTGCCAGCAATAGTCGATCCTACGAGCAGTACTTC. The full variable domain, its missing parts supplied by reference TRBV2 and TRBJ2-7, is EPEVTQTPSHQVTQMGQEVILRCVPISNHLYFYWYRQILGQKVEFLVSFYNNEISEKSEIFDDQFSVERPDGSNFTLKIRSTKLEDSAMYFCASNSRSYEQYFGPGTRLTVT.

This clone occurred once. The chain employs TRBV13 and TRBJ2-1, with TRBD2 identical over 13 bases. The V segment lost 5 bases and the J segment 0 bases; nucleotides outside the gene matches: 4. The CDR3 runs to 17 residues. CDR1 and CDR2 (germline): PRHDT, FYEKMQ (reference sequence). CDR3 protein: CASSHRTSGSSYNEQFF. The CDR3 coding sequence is TGTGCCAGCAGCCATCGGACTAGCGGGAGCTCCTACAATGAGCAGTTCTTC.